This T cell receptor (beta chain) originates from a study of synovial regulatory T cells in juvenile arthritis. With regard to this clone: Its cognate antigen is unknown.

Study results and caveats: Inflammation-associated Treg cells in blood had less TCR diversity than the remaining blood Treg cells. CDR3 overlap with synovial Tregs was higher for iaTregs than other blood Tregs.

TCRdb's table, derived via immunoSEQ multiplex PCR, lists solely in-frame clones and lacks some. The sample table includes about 10,000 clones. The CDR3 is 16 residues long. The DNA is unrecorded. The germline gives CDR1 SGHAT, CDR2 FQNNGV. The TCR comes from a donor younger than 30 with juvenile idiopathic arthritis. This chain joins TRBV11-2 and TRBJ2-1. Sequenced material: Treg cells from blood. Specified subset: remaining (HLA-DR-negative) circulating blood Treg cells. The CDR3: CASSQARLTPYNEQFF.